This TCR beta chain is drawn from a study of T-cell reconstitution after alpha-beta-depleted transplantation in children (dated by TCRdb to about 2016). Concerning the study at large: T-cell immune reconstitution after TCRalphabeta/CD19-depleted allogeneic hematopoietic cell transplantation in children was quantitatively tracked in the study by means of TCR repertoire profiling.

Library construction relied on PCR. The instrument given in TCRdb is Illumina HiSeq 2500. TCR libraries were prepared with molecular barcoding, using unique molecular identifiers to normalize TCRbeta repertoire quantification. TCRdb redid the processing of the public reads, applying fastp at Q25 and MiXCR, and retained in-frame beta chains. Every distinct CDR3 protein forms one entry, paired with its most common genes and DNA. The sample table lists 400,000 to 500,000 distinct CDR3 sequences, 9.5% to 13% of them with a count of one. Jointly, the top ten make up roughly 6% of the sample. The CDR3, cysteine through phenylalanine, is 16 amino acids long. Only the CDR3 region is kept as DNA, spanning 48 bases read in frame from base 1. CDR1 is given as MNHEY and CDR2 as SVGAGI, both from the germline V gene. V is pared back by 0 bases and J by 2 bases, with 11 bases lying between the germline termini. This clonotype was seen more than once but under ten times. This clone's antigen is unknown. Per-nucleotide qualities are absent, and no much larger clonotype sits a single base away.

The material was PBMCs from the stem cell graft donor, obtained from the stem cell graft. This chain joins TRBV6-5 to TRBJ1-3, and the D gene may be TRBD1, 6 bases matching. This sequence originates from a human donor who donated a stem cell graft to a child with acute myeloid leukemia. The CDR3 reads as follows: CASSYSTGFPGNTIYF. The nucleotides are TGTGCCAGCAGTTACTCTACAGGGTTTCCTGGAAACACCATATATTTT.